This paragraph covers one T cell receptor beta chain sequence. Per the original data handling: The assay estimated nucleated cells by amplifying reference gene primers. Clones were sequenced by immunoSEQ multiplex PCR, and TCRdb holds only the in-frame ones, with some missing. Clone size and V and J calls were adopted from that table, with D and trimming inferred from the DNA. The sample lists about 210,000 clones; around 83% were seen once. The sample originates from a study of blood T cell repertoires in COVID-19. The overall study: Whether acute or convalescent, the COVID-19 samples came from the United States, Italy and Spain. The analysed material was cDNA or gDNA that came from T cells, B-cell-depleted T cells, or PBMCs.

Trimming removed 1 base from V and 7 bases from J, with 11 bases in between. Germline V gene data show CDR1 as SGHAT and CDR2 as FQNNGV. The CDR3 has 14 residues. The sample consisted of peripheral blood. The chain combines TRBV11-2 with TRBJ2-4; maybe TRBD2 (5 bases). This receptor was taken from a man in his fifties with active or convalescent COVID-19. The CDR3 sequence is CASSLGLAANIQYF. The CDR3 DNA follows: TGTGCCAGCAGCTTAGGCCTAGCAGCGAACATTCAGTACTTC. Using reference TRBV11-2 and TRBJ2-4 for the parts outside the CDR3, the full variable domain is EAGVAQSPRYKIIEKRQSVAFWCNPISGHATLYWYQQILGQGPKLLIQFQNNGVVDDSQLPKDRFSAERLKGVDSTLKIQPAKLEDSAVYLCASSLGLAANIQYFGAGTRLSVL.